This entry concerns a single T cell receptor (beta chain). This entry belongs to a study of blood T cell repertoires in COVID-19. Study-level information: Acute and convalescent COVID-19 specimens originated in the United States, Italy and Spain.

The V and J ends lost 3 bases and 2 bases, in that order; junction bases with no gene match: 7. Germline V CDR1 and CDR2: SNHLY, FYNNEI. The CDR3 has 15 residues. Method: immunoSEQ multiplex PCR; TCRdb's copy keeps in-frame clones and lacks some. The repertoire holds around 300,000 clones, with 80% to 95% as singletons. The chain has TRBV2 and TRBJ2-7; 7 nucleotides match TRBD2. The sample was peripheral blood. The TCR comes from a woman aged 25 to 39 with COVID-19, enrolled during active disease. The CDR3 region has the DNA TGTGCCAGCAGTGATTCTAGCGGTAGAACCTACGAGCAGTACTTC. Protein: CASSDSSGRTYEQYF.